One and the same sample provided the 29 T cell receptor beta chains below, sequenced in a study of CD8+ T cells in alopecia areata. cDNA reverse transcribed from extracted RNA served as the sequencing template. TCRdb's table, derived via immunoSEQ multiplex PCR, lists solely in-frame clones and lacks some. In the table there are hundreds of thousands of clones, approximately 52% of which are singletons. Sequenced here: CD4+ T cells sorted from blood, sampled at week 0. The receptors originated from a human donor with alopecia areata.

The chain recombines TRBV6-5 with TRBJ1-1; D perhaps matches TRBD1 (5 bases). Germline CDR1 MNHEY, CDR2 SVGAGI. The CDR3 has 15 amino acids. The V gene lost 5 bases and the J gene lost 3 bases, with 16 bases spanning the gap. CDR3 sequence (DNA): TGTGCCAGCAGTGCCCCGGAGTGGGGGGACACTGAAGCTTTCTTT. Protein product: CASSAPEWGDTEAFF.

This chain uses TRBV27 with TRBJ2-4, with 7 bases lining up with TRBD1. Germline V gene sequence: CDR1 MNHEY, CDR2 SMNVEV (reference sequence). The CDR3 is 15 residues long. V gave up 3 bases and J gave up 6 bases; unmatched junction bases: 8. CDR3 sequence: CASSFRQGRGNIQYF. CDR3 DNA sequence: TGTGCCAGCAGTTTTCGACAGGGTCGCGGAAACATTCAGTACTTC.

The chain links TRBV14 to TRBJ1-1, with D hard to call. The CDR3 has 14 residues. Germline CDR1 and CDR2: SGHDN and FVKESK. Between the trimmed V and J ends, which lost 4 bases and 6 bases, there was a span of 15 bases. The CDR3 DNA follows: TGTGCCAGCAGCCCTAATATCCGTGGGGCTGAAGCTTTCTTT. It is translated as CASSPNIRGAEAFF.

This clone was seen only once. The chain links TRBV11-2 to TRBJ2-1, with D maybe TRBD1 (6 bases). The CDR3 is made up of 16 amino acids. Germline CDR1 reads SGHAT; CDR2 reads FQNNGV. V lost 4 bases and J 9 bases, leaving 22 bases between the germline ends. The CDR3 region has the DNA TGTGCCAGCAGCTCGTCAAGCCGCAGGGGCCGGGGTGAGCAGTTCTTC. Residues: CASSSSSRRGRGEQFF.

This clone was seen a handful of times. Written as DNA, the CDR3 is TGTGCCAGCAGTGAATCGGCTGACTACGAGCAGTACTTC. Protein: CASSESADYEQYF. V is TRBV2 and J is TRBJ2-7, with D unresolved. Germline V CDR1 and CDR2: SNHLY, FYNNEI. Trimming removed 2 bases from V and 3 bases from J, with 8 bases in between. CDR3 length equals 13 residues.

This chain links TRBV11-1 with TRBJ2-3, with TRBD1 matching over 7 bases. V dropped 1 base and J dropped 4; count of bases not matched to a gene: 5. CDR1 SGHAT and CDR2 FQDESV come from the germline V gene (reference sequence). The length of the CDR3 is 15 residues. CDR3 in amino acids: CASSLEQGRADTQYF. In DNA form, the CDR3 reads TGTGCCAGCAGCTTAGAACAGGGGAGAGCAGATACGCAGTATTTT. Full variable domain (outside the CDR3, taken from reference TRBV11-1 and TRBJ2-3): EAEVAQSPRYKITEKSQAVAFWCDPISGHATLYWYRQILGQGPELLVQFQDESVVDDSQLPKDRFSAERLKGVDSTLKIQPAELGDSAMYLCASSLEQGRADTQYFGPGTRLTVL.

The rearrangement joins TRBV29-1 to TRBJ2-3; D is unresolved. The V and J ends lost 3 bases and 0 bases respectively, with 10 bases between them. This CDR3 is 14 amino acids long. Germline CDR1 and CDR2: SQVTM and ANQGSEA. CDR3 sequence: CSVEVQSSTDTQYF. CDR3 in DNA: TGCAGCGTTGAGGTACAGAGTAGCACAGATACGCAGTATTTT.

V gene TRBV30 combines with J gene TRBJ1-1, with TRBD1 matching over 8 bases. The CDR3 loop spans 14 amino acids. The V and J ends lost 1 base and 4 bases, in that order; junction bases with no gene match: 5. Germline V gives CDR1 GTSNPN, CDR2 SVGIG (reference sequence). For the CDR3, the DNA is TGTGCCTGGAGTGGACAGGGGTGGACCACTGAAGCTTTCTTT. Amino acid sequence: CAWSGQGWTTEAFF.

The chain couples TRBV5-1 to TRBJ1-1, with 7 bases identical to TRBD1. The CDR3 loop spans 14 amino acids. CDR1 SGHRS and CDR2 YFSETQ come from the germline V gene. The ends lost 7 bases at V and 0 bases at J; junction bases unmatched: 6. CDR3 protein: CASFPGGLNTEAFF. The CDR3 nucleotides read TGCGCCAGCTTCCCAGGGGGTTTGAACACTGAAGCTTTCTTT.

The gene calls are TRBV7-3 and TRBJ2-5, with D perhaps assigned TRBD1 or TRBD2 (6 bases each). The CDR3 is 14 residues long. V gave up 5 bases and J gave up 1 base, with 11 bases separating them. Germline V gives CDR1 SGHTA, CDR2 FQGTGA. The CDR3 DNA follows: TGTGCCAGCAGCCTTTCGGGGGCCCAAGAGACCCAGTACTTC. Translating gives CASSLSGAQETQYF.

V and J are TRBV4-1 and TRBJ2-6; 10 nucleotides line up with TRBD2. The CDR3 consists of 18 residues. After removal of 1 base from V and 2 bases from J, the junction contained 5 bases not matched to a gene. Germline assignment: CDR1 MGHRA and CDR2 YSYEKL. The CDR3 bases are TGCGCCAGCAGCCAAGTGATCCTAGCGGGAGCTGGGGCCAACGTCCTGACTTTC. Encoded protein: CASSQVILAGAGANVLTF.

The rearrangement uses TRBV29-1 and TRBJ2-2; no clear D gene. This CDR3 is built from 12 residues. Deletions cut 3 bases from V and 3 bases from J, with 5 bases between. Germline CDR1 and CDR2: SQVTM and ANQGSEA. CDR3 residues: CSVEADTGELFF. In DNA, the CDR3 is TGCAGCGTTGAGGCAGACACCGGGGAGCTGTTTTTT.

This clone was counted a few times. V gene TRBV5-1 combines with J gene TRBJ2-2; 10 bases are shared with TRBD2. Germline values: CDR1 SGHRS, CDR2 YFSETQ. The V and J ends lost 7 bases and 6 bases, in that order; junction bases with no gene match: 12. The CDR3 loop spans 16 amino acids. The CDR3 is CASFPQAGGPAGELFF. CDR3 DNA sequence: TGCGCCAGCTTCCCCCAAGCGGGAGGGCCCGCCGGGGAGCTGTTTTTT.

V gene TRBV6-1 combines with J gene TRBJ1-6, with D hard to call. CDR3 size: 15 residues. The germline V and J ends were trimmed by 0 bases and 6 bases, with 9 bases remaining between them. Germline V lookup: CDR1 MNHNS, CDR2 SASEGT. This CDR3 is CASSEAIGVNSPLHF. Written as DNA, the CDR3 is TGTGCCAGCAGTGAAGCGATTGGGGTTAATTCACCCCTCCACTTT.

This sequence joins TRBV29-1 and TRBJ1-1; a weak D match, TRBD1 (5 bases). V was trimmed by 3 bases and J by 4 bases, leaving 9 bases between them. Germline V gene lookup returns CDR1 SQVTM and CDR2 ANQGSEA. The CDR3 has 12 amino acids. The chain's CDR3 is CSVDGGGTEAFF. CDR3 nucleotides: TGCAGCGTTGACGGGGGAGGCACTGAAGCTTTCTTT.

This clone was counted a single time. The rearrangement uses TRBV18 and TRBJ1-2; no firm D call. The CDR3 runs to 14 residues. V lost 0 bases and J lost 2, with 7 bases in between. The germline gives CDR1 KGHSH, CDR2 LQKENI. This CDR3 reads CASSPPSRNYGYTF. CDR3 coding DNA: TGTGCCAGCTCACCACCGAGTCGGAACTATGGCTACACCTTC.

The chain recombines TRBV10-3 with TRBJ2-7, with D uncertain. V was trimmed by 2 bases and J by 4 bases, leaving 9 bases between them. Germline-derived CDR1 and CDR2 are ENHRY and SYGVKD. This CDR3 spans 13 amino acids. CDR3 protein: CAISEGKRYEQYF. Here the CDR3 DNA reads TGTGCCATCAGTGAGGGAAAAAGATACGAGCAGTACTTC.

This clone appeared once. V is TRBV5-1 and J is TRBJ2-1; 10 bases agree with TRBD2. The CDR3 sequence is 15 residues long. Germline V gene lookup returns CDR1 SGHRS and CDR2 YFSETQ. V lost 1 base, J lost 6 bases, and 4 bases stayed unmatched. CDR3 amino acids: CASSLLPSGSNEQFF. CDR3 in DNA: TGCGCCAGCAGCTTGCTCCCTAGCGGGAGCAATGAGCAGTTCTTC.

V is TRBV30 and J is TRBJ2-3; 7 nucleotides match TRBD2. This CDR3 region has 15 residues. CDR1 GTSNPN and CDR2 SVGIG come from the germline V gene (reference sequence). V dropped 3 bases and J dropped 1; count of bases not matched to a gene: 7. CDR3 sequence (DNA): TGTGCCTGGAGCTTAGCGGGTCTTCGCACAGATACGCAGTATTTT. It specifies CAWSLAGLRTDTQYF.

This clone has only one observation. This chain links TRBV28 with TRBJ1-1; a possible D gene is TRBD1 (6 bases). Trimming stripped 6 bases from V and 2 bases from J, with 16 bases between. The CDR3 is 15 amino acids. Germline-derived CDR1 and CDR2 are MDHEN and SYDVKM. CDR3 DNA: TGTGCCAGCAGGCCGTCCGGGGGCCTCAACACTGAAGCTTTCTTT. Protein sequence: CASRPSGGLNTEAFF.

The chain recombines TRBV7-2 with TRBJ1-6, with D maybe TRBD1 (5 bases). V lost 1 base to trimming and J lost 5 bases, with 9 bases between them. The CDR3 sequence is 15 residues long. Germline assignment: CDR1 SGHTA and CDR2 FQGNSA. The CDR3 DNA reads TGTGCCAGCAGCTTAGTTATACAGGATAATTCACCCCTCCACTTT. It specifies CASSLVIQDNSPLHF.

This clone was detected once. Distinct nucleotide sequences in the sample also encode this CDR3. The DNA of the CDR3 is TGTGCCAGCAGTGAAAGTGGAGGTTCCTATGGCTACACCTTC. Translating it yields CASSESGGSYGYTF. The chain couples TRBV6-1 to TRBJ1-2; D unresolved. The V gene's germline CDR1 is MNHNS and CDR2 SASEGT. V lost 2 bases, J lost 4 bases, and 11 bases lay in between. The CDR3 extends over 14 amino acids.

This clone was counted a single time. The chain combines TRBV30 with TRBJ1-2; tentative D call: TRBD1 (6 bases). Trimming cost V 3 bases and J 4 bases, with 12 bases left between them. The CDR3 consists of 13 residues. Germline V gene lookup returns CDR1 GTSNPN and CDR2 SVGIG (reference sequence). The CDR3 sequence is CAWRYGTSYGYTF. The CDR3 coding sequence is TGTGCCTGGAGGTACGGGACAAGCTATGGCTACACCTTC. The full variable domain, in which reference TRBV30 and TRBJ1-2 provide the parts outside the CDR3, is SQTIHQWPATLVQPVGSPLSLECTVEGTSNPNLYWYRQAAGRGLQLLFYSVGIGQISSEVPQNLSASRPQDRQFILSSKKLLLSDSGFYLCAWRYGTSYGYTFGSGTRLTVV.

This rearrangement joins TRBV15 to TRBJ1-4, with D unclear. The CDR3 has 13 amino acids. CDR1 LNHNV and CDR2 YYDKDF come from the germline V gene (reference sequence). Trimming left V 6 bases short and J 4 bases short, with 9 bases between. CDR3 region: CATSKGLNEKLFF. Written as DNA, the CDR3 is TGTGCCACCAGTAAAGGCCTTAATGAAAAACTGTTTTTT.

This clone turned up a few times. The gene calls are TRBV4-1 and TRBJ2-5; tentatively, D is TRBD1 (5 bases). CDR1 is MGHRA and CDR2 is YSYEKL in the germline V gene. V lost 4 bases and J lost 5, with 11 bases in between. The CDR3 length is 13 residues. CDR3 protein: CASSPRPGETQYF. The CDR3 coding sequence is TGCGCCAGCAGCCCCCGGCCAGGGGAGACCCAGTACTTC.

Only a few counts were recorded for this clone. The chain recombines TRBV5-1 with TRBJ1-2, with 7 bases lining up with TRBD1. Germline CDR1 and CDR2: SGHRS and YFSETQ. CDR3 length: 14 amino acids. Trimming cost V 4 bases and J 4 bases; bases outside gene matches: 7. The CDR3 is CASSEGGFGYGYTF. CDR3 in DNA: TGCGCCAGCAGCGAAGGGGGCTTCGGCTATGGCTACACCTTC.

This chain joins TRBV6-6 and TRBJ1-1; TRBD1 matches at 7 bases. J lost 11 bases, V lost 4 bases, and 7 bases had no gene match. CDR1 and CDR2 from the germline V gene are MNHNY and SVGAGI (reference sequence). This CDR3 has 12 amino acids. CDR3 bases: TGTGCCAGCAGTTGGGACAGTGGCGGGGCTTTCTTT. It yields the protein CASSWDSGGAFF.

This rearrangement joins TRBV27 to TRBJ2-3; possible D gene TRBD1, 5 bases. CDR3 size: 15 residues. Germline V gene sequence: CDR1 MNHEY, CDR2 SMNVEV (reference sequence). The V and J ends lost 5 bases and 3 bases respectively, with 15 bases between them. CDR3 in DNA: TGTGCCAGCAGTCCCCAGGGTTTGGCGACAGATACGCAGTATTTT. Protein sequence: CASSPQGLATDTQYF.

CDR3 sequence: CASSFLNEQYF. The CDR3 DNA reads TGTGCCAGCAGCTTTTTGAACGAGCAGTACTTC. The chain recombines TRBV7-2 with TRBJ2-7; D remains ambiguous. Trimming cost V 3 bases and J 5 bases, with 5 bases left between them. This CDR3 has 11 residues. The germline V gene encodes CDR1 SGHTA and CDR2 FQGNSA.